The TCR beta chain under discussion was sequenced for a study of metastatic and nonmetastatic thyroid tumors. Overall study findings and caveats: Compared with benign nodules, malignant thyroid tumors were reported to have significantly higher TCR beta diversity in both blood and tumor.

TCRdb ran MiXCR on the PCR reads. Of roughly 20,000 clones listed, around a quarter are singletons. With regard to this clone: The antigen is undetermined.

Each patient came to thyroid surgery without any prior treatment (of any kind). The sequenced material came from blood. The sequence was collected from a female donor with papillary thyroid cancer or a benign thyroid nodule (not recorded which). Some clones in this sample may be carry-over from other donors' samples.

CDR3 region: CASSFRLAGRETQYF. The CDR3 DNA reads as TGTGCCAGCAGTTTTCGACTAGCGGGGAGAGAGACCCAGTACTTC. This chain uses TRBV12-3 or TRBV12-4 with TRBJ2-5, with 11 bases lining up with TRBD2. The V segment lost 3 bases and the J segment 4 bases; nucleotides outside the gene matches: 4. CDR3 size: 15 residues.